Many counts were recorded for the clone carrying this T cell receptor (beta chain). This entry comes from a study of response to subunit inactivated influenza vaccine. TCRdb independently ran MiXCR on the RT-PCR reads; one entry per CDR3 protein. The sample has a few hundred thousand distinct CDR3 sequences; roughly 22% are singletons. The sample in question was PBMCs from blood, obtained less than 22 months after vaccination. This receptor was obtained from a man between 50 and 75 years old who received an inactivated influenza vaccine.

The CDR3 DNA reads TGTGCCAGCAGCCCCTCTTGGGGGGCGGGCAATCAGCCCCAGCATTTT. This codes for CASSPSWGAGNQPQHF. V and J are TRBV3-1 and TRBJ1-5; tentative D call: TRBD1 (6 bases). The CDR3 is 16 amino acids. Looked up from germline, CDR1 is LGHDT and CDR2 is YNNKEL (reference sequence). V lost 4 bases and J 2 bases, leaving 15 bases between the germline ends. Full variable domain (outside the CDR3, taken from reference TRBV3-1 and TRBJ1-5): DTAVSQTPKYLVTQMGNDKSIKCEQNLGHDTMYWYKQDSKKFLKIMFSYNNKELIINETVPNRFSPKSPDKAHLNLHINSLELGDSAVYFCASSPSWGAGNQPQHFGDGTRLSIL.